This T cell receptor (beta chain) was documented in a study of vaccination effects on CD4 cells after COVID-19. Study details: Sample collection from a couple of convalescent patients occurred 16 days and one week before vaccination. Regarding the study as a whole: There was marked clonal contraction among infection- and vaccine-induced clones late after vaccination.

Following culture for about 11 days, CD4+ T cells were isolated. Assay: immunoSEQ multiplex PCR; the TCRdb copy retains only in-frame clones and omits some. The data show about 51,000 clones, roughly 80% seen once. Of note for this clone: Its antigen is still unknown.

CDR3 size: 13 residues. Trimming removed 2 bases from V and 3 bases from J; junction bases left unmatched: 0. The V gene's germline CDR1 is ENHRY and CDR2 SYGVKD. Sequences were derived from CD4+ T cells from PBMCs cultured without peptide, sampled before COVID-19 vaccination. The chain is built from TRBV10-3 and TRBJ1-2, with 7 bases matching TRBD1. The TCR sequence derives from a human donor who had a prior SARS-CoV-2 infection. CDR3 nucleotide sequence: TGTGCCATCAGTGAGGACAGGGACTATGGCTACACCTTC. Translation: CAISEDRDYGYTF.